What follows describes a single T cell receptor (beta chain). Original processing methods: By means of reference gene primer amplification, nucleated cell counts were estimated. This table comes from immunoSEQ multiplex PCR, and its TCRdb copy is limited to in-frame clones, with some not included. V and J calls and clone size are copied from that table; D and trimming were computed from the DNA. Of 300,000 to 400,000 clones detected, 85% appear once; the ten largest clones hold approximately 1.9%. These data belong to a study of blood T cell repertoires in COVID-19. Across the study: Samples taken during acute and convalescent COVID-19 were collected in the United States, Italy and Spain.

Germline CDR1 is SNHLY and CDR2 is FYNNEI. The CDR3 runs to 17 residues. Trimming shortened V by 0 bases and J by 0 bases, and 12 bases separated the two germline ends. It was within 2 weeks before study entry that exposed participants met a COVID-19 case. The clonotype was recovered from a woman in her twenties or thirties who had been exposed to COVID-19. The rearrangement links TRBV2 to TRBJ1-3, with TRBD1 as a possible D gene (5 bases). Sequenced: PBMCs or T cells enriched from blood (not recorded which). The CDR3 DNA sequence: TGTGCCAGCAGTGAAGCGCCGGGGGGGTACTCTGGAAACACCATATATTTT. Amino acids: CASSEAPGGYSGNTIYF.